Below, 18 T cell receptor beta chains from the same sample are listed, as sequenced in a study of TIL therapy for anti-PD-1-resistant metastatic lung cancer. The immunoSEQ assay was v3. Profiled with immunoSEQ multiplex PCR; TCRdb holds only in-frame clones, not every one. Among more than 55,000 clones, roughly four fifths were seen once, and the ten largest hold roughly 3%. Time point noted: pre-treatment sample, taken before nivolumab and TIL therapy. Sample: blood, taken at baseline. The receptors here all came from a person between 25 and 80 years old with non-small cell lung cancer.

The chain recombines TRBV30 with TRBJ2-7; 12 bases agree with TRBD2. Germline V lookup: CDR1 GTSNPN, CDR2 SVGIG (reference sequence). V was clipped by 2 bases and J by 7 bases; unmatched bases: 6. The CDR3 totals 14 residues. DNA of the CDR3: TGTGCCTGGAGTTCGACTAGCGGGGGCTTGGAGCAGTACTTC. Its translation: CAWSSTSGGLEQYF.

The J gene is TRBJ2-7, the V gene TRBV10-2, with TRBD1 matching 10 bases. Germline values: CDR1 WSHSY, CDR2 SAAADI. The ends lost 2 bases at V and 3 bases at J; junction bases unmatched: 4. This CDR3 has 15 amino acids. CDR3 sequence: CASSEPWDRGYEQYF. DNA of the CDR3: TGCGCCAGCAGTGAGCCCTGGGACAGGGGCTACGAGCAGTACTTC.

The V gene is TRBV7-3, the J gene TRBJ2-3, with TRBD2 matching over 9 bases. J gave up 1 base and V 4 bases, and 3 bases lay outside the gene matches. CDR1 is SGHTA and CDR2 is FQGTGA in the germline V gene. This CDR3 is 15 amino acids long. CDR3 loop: CASSSGLAGTDTQYF. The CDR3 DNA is TGTGCCAGCAGCTCGGGACTAGCAGGCACAGATACGCAGTATTTT.

CDR3 region: CASSQVMGVNTEAFF. CDR3 coding DNA: TGCGCCAGCAGCCAAGTAATGGGTGTGAACACTGAAGCTTTCTTT. V gene TRBV4-1 combines with J gene TRBJ1-1; D is unresolved. This CDR3 has 15 residues. CDR1 and CDR2 (germline): MGHRA, YSYEKL. Trimming stripped 1 base from V and 0 bases from J, with 9 bases between.

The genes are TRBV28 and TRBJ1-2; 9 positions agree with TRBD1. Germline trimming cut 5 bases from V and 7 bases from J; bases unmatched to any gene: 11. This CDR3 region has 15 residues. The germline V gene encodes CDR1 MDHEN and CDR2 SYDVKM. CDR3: CASSTRQGVARGYTF. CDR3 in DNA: TGTGCCAGCAGTACCCGACAGGGGGTTGCTCGTGGCTACACCTTC.

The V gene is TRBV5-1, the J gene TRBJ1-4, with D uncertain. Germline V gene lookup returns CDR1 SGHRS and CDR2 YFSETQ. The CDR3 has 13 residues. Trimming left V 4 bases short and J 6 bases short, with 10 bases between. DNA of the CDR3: TGCGCCAGCAGCACGGACCGGTATGAAAAACTGTTTTTT. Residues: CASSTDRYEKLFF.

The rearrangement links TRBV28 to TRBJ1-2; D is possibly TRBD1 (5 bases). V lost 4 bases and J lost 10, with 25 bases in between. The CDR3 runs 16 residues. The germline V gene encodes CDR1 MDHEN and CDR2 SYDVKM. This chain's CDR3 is CASSSDMDESRENYTF. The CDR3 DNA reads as TGTGCCAGCAGTTCCGACATGGACGAGTCCAGGGAGAACTACACCTTC.

The CDR3 bases are TGTGCCTGGAGAAGGGGGGTAACCGGGGAGCTGTTTTTT. Protein: CAWRRGVTGELFF. V gene TRBV30 combines with J gene TRBJ2-2; D may correspond to TRBD1 or TRBD2 (6 bases each). The CDR3 has 13 residues. Per germline, CDR1 GTSNPN and CDR2 SVGIG (reference sequence). The V end was cut by 3 bases, the J end by 5 bases, with 10 bases between.

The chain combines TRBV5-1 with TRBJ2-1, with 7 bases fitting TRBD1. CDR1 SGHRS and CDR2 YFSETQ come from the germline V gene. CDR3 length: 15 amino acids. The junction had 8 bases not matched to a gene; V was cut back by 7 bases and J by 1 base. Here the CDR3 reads CASRKTGISYNEQFF. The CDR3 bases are TGCGCCAGCCGCAAGACAGGGATTTCCTACAATGAGCAGTTCTTC.

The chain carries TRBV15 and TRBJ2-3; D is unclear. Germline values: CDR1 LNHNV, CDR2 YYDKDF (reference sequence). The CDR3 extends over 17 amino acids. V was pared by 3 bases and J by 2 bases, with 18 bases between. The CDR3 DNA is TGTGCCACCAGCAGCCCCGCCAGCCCTCTACTCACAGATACGCAGTATTTT. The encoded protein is CATSSPASPLLTDTQYF.

Written as DNA, the CDR3 is TGTGCCAGCAGCTTAGATACTAGCGGGGGGGGTGTTATAGATGAGCAGTTCTTC. Its translation is CASSLDTSGGGVIDEQFF. The rearrangement uses TRBV11-2 and TRBJ2-1, with 13 bases aligning to TRBD2. Germline loops: CDR1 SGHAT, CDR2 FQNNGV. V lost 0 bases and J lost 8; bases outside the gene matches: 10. This CDR3 comprises 18 residues.

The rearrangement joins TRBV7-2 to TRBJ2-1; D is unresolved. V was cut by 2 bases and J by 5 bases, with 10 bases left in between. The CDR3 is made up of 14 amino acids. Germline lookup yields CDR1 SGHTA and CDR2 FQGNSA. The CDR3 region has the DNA TGTGCCAGCAGCTTAAAGATAGGGCACAATGAGCAGTTCTTC. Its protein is CASSLKIGHNEQFF.

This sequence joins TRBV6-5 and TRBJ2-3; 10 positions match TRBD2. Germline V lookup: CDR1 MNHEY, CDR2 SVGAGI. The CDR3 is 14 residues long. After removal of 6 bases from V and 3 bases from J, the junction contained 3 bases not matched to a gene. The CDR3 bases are TGTGCCAGCAGGCCGGGACTAGCGACAGATACGCAGTATTTT. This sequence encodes CASRPGLATDTQYF.

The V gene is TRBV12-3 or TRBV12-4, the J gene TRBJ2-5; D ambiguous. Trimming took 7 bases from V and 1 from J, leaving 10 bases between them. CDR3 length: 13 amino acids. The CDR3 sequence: CASTRRTQETQYF. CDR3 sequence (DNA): TGTGCCAGCACCCGCAGGACCCAAGAGACCCAGTACTTC.

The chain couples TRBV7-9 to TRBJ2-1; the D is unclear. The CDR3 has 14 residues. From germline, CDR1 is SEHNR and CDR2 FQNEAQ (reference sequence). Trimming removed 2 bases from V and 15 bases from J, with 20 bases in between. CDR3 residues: CASSLSDTGQWPFF. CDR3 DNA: TGTGCCAGCAGCTTAAGCGATACTGGCCAATGGCCGTTCTTC.

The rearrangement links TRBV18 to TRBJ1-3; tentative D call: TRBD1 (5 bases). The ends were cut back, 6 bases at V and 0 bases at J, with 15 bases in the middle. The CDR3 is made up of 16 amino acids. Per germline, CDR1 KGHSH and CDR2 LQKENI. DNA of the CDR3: TGTGCCAGCTCTCCCAAGGGGTCCTTCTCTGGAAACACCATATATTTT. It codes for CASSPKGSFSGNTIYF.

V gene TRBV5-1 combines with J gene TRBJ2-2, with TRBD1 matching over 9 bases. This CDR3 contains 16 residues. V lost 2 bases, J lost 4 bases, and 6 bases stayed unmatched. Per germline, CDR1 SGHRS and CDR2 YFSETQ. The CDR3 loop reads CASSFTGGSGTGELFF. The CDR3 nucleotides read TGCGCCAGCAGCTTTACAGGGGGCAGCGGCACCGGGGAGCTGTTTTTT.

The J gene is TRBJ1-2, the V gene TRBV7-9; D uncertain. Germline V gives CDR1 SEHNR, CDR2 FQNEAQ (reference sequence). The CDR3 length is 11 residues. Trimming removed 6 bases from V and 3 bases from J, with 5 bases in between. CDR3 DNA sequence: TGTGCCAGCAGGAGGGACTATGGCTACACCTTC. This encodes CASRRDYGYTF.